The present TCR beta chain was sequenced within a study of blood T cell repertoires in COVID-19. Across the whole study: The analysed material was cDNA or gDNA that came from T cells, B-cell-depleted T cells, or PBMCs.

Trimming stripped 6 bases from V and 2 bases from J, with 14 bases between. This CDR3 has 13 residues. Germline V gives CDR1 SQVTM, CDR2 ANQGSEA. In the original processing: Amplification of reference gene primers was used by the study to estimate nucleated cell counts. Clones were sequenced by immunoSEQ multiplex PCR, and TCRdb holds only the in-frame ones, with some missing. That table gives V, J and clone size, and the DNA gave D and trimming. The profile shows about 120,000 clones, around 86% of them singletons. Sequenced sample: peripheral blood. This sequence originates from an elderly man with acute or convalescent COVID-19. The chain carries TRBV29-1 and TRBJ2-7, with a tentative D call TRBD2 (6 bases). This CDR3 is CSVEGDLTYEQYF. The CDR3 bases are TGCAGCGTGGAGGGAGATCTTACCTACGAGCAGTACTTC.